The 18 T cell receptor beta chains reported below all come from one sample, sequenced in a study of T cells in Graves' hyperthyroidism and ophthalmopathy. The investigators amplified TCR beta CDR3 regions from RNA transcripts. An initial round of RT-PCR targeting the TCR CDR3 relied on the HTBI primer set. In TCRdb, the multiplex PCR reads were re-called with MiXCR into one record per CDR3 protein. Of 350,000 to 400,000 distinct CDR3 sequences listed, about 16% are singletons. The sequenced material came from blood. The receptors were gathered from a woman younger than 45 with Graves' hyperthyroidism.

In this sample, this clonotype turned up many times. The chain recombines TRBV3-1 with TRBJ2-2, with D perhaps matching TRBD1 or TRBD2 (5 bases each). This CDR3 has 16 residues. The V end was cut by 2 bases, the J end by 4 bases, with 14 bases between. Germline V gives CDR1 LGHDT, CDR2 YNNKEL (reference sequence). The CDR3 here is CASSQSEKRGTGELFF. The CDR3 nucleotides are TGTGCCAGCAGCCAAAGTGAGAAGAGGGGCACCGGGGAGCTGTTTTTT.

The table lists this clonotype with many counts. The gene calls are TRBV28 and TRBJ1-3; D remains ambiguous. With 6 bases removed from V and 5 bases from J, the gap between germline ends came to 26 bases. Per germline, CDR1 MDHEN and CDR2 SYDVKM. The CDR3 spans 18 residues. This chain's CDR3 is CASSPTGSMVSARNTIYF. The CDR3 bases are TGTGCCAGCAGCCCGACCGGGTCCATGGTTTCTGCTCGAAACACCATATATTTT.

For this clonotype: Mismatch with germline at one junction end may stem from a read error. The chain links TRBV4-1 to TRBJ2-7, with 10 nucleotides matching TRBD1. Per germline, CDR1 MGHRA and CDR2 YSYEKL. The CDR3 extends over 15 amino acids. The CDR3 DNA follows: TGCACCAGCAGCCTCTCCGGGACAGGGGTTTACGAGCAGTACTTC. As protein: CTSSLSGTGVYEQYF.

This clonotype was seen many times. The chain recombines TRBV27 with TRBJ1-6; no definite D call. Trimming took off 5 bases at V and 0 bases at J, with 14 bases between the two ends. CDR1 and CDR2 (germline): MNHEY, SMNVEV (reference sequence). The length of the CDR3 is 17 residues. The CDR3 region has the DNA TGTGCCAGCAGTCCCAATTCCTGGAGCTCCTATAATTCACCCCTCCACTTT. It translates to CASSPNSWSSYNSPLHF.

This clonotype appeared many times. The chain links TRBV11-2 to TRBJ2-1; D could derive from TRBD1 or TRBD2 (5 bases each). The V gene lost 5 bases and the J gene lost 5 bases, with 16 bases spanning the gap. Germline V gene lookup returns CDR1 SGHAT and CDR2 FQNNGV. The CDR3 totals 15 residues. CDR3 in DNA: TGTGCCAGCAGCCCGGGTAGGGACGGAAACAATGAGCAGTTCTTC. Translated, it gives CASSPGRDGNNEQFF.

This clonotype was found a few times. The chain has TRBV3-1 and TRBJ1-4; 7 bases match TRBD1. The CDR3 has 16 residues. CDR1 and CDR2 (germline): LGHDT, YNNKEL (reference sequence). Trimming at V came to 4 bases and at J to 2 bases, leaving 7 bases not matched to a gene. The CDR3 bases are TGTGCCAGCAGCCCAGGAAGGGGGCGGACTAATGAAAAACTGTTTTTT. It specifies CASSPGRGRTNEKLFF.

The sample holds many counts of this clonotype. This chain links TRBV3-1 with TRBJ2-7, with a tentative D call TRBD1 (6 bases). CDR1 LGHDT and CDR2 YNNKEL come from the germline V gene (reference sequence). Trimming pared 3 bases from V and 2 bases from J, leaving 8 bases between. The CDR3 is made up of 13 amino acids. DNA of the CDR3: TGTGCCAGCAGCCATCAGGGGCCCTACGAGCAGTACTTC. Its protein product is CASSHQGPYEQYF.

V usage is TRBV28 and J usage is TRBJ1-5; D unresolved. The CDR3 consists of 15 residues. Trimming removed 6 bases at V and 5 bases at J, with 17 bases between. The germline V gene has CDR1 MDHEN and CDR2 SYDVKM. The DNA for the CDR3 is TGTGCCAGCAGCCCAGGATCCCAGTCTTATCAGCCCCAGCATTTT. Its protein is CASSPGSQSYQPQHF.

This clonotype showed up many times. The chain joins TRBV12-3 or TRBV12-4 to TRBJ1-1; D is unclear. The CDR3 spans 16 residues. V gave up 2 bases and J gave up 4 bases, with 17 bases separating them. The CDR3 reads CASSLSPNMIGTEAFF. CDR3 bases: TGTGCCAGCAGTTTATCCCCGAATATGATAGGCACTGAAGCTTTCTTT.

At least ten counts were recorded for this clonotype. The chain links TRBV10-3 to TRBJ2-1, with 7 nucleotides matching TRBD2. CDR1 and CDR2 from the germline V gene are ENHRY and SYGVKD. V dropped 0 bases and J dropped 8; count of bases not matched to a gene: 4. This CDR3 is built from 14 residues. CDR3 sequence (DNA): TGTGCCATCAGTGAGTCGAGTAGCGGGTATGAGCAGTTCTTC. Encoded protein: CAISESSSGYEQFF.

V and J are TRBV29-1 and TRBJ2-7; TRBD1 might be the D (6 bases). The DNA end favors TRBJ2-1, so the J call may be wrong. This CDR3 is built from 13 residues. CDR1 and CDR2 (germline): SQVTM, ANQGSEA. CDR3 coding DNA: TGCAGCGCCGGATCCGGACAGAGATACGAGCAGTTCTTC. Protein sequence: CSAGSGQRYEQFF.

This rearrangement joins TRBV20-1 to TRBJ1-1; 7 bases map to TRBD1. Unmatched junction bases numbered 4, after V lost 0 bases and J lost 0 bases. This CDR3 is 15 amino acids long. Germline loops: CDR1 DFQATT, CDR2 SNEGSKA (reference sequence). For the CDR3, the DNA is TGCAGTGCTAGAGAGGGGACAGTGATGAACACTGAAGCTTTCTTT. Translated: CSAREGTVMNTEAFF.

The table lists this clonotype with many counts. The chain is built from TRBV27 and TRBJ1-5; D unclear. The CDR3 extends over 13 amino acids. Per the germline V gene, CDR1 is MNHEY and CDR2 is SMNVEV (reference sequence). V dropped 5 bases and J dropped 4 bases, with 9 bases sitting between them. CDR3 in amino acids: CASSEDVNQPQHF. CDR3 nucleotide sequence: TGTGCCAGCAGTGAAGACGTTAATCAGCCCCAGCATTTT.

This clonotype has more than one count but fewer than ten. This chain joins TRBV3-1 and TRBJ1-3, with a tentative D call TRBD1 (5 bases). CDR1 is LGHDT, CDR2 YNNKEL, per germline (reference sequence). Trimming took off 3 bases at V and 6 bases at J, with 15 bases between the two ends. The CDR3 is 15 residues long. CDR3 sequence reads: CASSQGDYRKNTIYF. The CDR3 DNA sequence: TGTGCCAGCAGCCAGGGCGATTACAGGAAAAACACCATATATTTT.

A word on this clonotype: At one end, the junction sequence differs from germline, possibly due to a read error. The CDR3 sequence is CASSLLAVTSTDTQCF. CDR3 sequence (DNA): TGCGCCAGCAGCTTGCTGGCGGTTACTAGCACAGATACGCAGTGTTTT. This rearrangement joins TRBV5-5 to TRBJ2-3; D is perhaps TRBD2 (6 bases). The CDR3 sequence is 16 residues long. The V gene's germline CDR1 is SGHKS and CDR2 YYEKEE (reference sequence). Based on the CDR3 plus reference TRBV5-5 and TRBJ2-3, the full variable domain is DAGVTQSPTHLIKTRGQQVTLRCSPISGHKSVSWYQQVLGQGPQFIFQYYEKEERGRGNFPDRFSARQFPNYSSELNVNALLLGDSALYLCASSLLAVTSTDTQCFGPGTRLTVL.

Ten or more counts support this clonotype. This chain uses TRBV28 with TRBJ1-3, with TRBD1 identical over 8 bases. The CDR3 length is 22 residues. J gave up 1 base and V 4 bases, and 24 bases lay outside the gene matches. CDR1 is MDHEN, CDR2 SYDVKM, per germline. CDR3 bases: TGTGCCAGCAGTTCCCCCTCGCCCGGACAGGGCCCTCAGCGGTCTTCTGGAAACACCATATATTTT. This encodes CASSSPSPGQGPQRSSGNTIYF. Based on the CDR3 plus reference TRBV28 and TRBJ1-3, the full variable domain is DVKVTQSSRYLVKRTGEKVFLECVQDMDHENMFWYRQDPGLGLRLIYFSYDVKMKEKGDIPEGYSVSREKKERFSLILESASTNQTSMYLCASSSPSPGQGPQRSSGNTIYFGEGSWLTVV.

This clonotype came up a few times. One base away lies a much larger clone, so this may be a sequencing read error. The chain combines TRBV2 with TRBJ1-1, with D uncertain. Germline lookup yields CDR1 SNHLY and CDR2 FYNNEI. The CDR3 loop spans 13 amino acids. For the CDR3, the DNA is TGTGCCAGCAGACTTGTACAGACCACTGAAGCTTCCTTT. This translates into CASRLVQTTEASF.

This clonotype was counted between two and nine times. CDR3 nucleotide sequence: TGTGCCAGCAGCGTAAACAGGGGCCAGCCCCAGCATTTT. Translating gives CASSVNRGQPQHF. The V gene is TRBV5-4, the J gene TRBJ1-5; 7 nucleotides agree with TRBD1. After removal of 4 bases from V and 7 bases from J, the junction contained 5 bases not matched to a gene. Germline V gene lookup returns CDR1 SGHNT and CDR2 YYREEE (reference sequence). CDR3 length: 13 amino acids.